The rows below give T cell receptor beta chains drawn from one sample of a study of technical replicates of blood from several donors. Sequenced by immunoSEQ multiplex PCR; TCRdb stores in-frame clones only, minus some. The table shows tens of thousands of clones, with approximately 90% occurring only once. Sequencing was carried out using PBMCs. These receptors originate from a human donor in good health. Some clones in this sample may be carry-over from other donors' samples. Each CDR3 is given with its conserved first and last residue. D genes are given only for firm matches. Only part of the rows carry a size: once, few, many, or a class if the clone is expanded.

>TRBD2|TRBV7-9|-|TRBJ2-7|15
CASSRLAGVAYEQYF
TGTGCCAGCAGCCGATTAGCGGGGGTGGCCTACGAGCAGTACTTC
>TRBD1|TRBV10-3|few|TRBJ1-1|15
CAISESDRGKTEAFF
TGTGCCATCAGTGAGTCGGACAGGGGGAAGACTGAAGCTTTCTTT
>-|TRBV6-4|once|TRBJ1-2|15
CASSSGEGELYGYTF
TGTGCCAGCAGCTCGGGGGAAGGGGAACTCTATGGCTACACCTTC
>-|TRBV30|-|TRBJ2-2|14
CAWSAGLLFGELFF
TGTGCCTGGAGTGCTGGACTCCTCTTTGGGGAGCTGTTTTTT
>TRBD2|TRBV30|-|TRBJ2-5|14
CAVGRGGYQETQYF
TGTGCCGTAGGGCGCGGGGGGTACCAAGAGACCCAGTACTTC
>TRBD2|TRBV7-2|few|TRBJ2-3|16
CASSFDGTSGKDTQYF
TGTGCCAGCAGCTTCGACGGGACTAGCGGGAAAGATACGCAGTATTTT
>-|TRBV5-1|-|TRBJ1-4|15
CASSLGRQGNEKLFF
TGCGCCAGCAGCTTGGGGCGGCAGGGGAATGAAAAACTGTTTTTT
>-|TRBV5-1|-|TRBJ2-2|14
CASSGDTFTGELFF
TGCGCCAGCAGCGGGGACACTTTCACCGGGGAGCTGTTTTTT
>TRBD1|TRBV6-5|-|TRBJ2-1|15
CASRPTGGSYNEQFF
TGTGCCAGCAGACCCACAGGGGGTAGCTACAATGAGCAGTTCTTC
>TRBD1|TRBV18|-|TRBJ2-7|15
CASSLGTGVFNEQYF
TGTGCCAGCTCACTTGGGACAGGGGTTTTCAACGAGCAGTACTTC
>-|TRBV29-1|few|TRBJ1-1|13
CSVREVMNTEAFF
TGCAGCGTCCGGGAGGTTATGAACACTGAAGCTTTCTTT
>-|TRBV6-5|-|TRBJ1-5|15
CASSKSTGSGQPQHF
TGTGCCAGCAGTAAATCTACAGGGTCGGGTCAGCCCCAGCATTTT
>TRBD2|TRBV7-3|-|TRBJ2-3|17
CASSSDPLGSGVDTQYF
TGTGCCAGCAGCTCCGACCCTCTGGGAAGCGGGGTCGATACGCAGTATTTT